Shown below are 16 T cell receptor beta chains from a single sample sequenced in a study of T-cell reconstitution after alpha-beta-depleted transplantation in children. Unique molecular identifiers tagged the TCRbeta library. One entry per CDR3 protein, called by TCRdb with MiXCR from the PCR reads. The sample carries approximately 250,000 distinct CDR3 sequences, over 20% recorded once. The sequenced sample was PBMCs, obtained before TCRalphabeta/CD19-depleted stem cell transplant. The receptors shown here come from a girl aged 2-10 years with Fanconi anemia, due to receive a stem cell transplant.

This clonotype was observed many times. The gene calls are TRBV18 and TRBJ1-2; D possibly corresponds to TRBD1 (5 bases). V shed 0 bases and J shed 4 bases, with 9 bases lying between them. The CDR3 consists of 14 residues. Germline V gene data show CDR1 as KGHSH and CDR2 as LQKENI. The DNA for the CDR3 is TGTGCCAGCTCACCACCCGAAACAGGCTATGGCTACACCTTC. Residues: CASSPPETGYGYTF.

There are many counts of this clonotype. Written as DNA, the CDR3 is TGCAGCGTTGACCCGGGACAGGGGATTAACAATGAGCAGTTCTTC. This sequence encodes CSVDPGQGINNEQFF. The V gene is TRBV29-1, the J gene TRBJ2-1, with 10 bases that match TRBD1. Germline loops: CDR1 SQVTM, CDR2 ANQGSEA. The CDR3 is 15 amino acids. V dropped 3 bases and J dropped 5; count of bases not matched to a gene: 7.

At least ten counts were recorded for this clonotype. The gene calls are TRBV29-1 and TRBJ1-1; D gene unclear. CDR3 size: 14 residues. Trimming left V 8 bases short and J 4 bases short, with 20 bases between. The V gene's germline CDR1 is SQVTM and CDR2 ANQGSEA. The CDR3 loop reads CSTEVRPGATEAFF. The CDR3, as DNA: TGCAGCACCGAGGTCCGACCCGGAGCCACTGAAGCTTTCTTT.

The chain employs TRBV20-1 and TRBJ2-1, with D perhaps TRBD1 or TRBD2 (5 bases each). Trimming removed 2 bases from V and 0 bases from J, with 17 bases in between. Per the germline V gene, CDR1 is DFQATT and CDR2 is SNEGSKA (reference sequence). The CDR3 is 17 amino acids. CDR3 loop: CSARLAEQATSYNEQFF. The DNA of the CDR3 is TGCAGTGCTAGACTAGCCGAACAGGCCACCTCCTACAATGAGCAGTTCTTC.

The sample holds many counts of this clonotype. The chain joins TRBV5-1 to TRBJ2-7; 8 nucleotides agree with TRBD1. With 6 bases clipped from V and 2 bases from J, the junction kept 7 bases outside the gene matches. The germline gives CDR1 SGHRS, CDR2 YFSETQ. CDR3 length equals 14 residues. DNA for the CDR3: TGCGCCAGCAACCCAGGGGGCGCGACCTACGAGCAGTACTTC. Encoded protein: CASNPGGATYEQYF. Looking up the rest from reference TRBV5-1 and TRBJ2-7 gives the full variable domain: KAGVTQTPRYLIKTRGQQVTLSCSPISGHRSVSWYQQTPGQGLQFLFEYFSETQRNKGNFPGRFSGRQFSNSRSEMNVSTLELGDSALYLCASNPGGATYEQYFGPGTRLTVT.

Only a few counts were recorded for this clonotype. The chain couples TRBV29-1 to TRBJ2-7, with TRBD1 matching over 9 bases. Trimming cost V 8 bases and J 4 bases; bases outside gene matches: 12. Germline V gene sequence: CDR1 SQVTM, CDR2 ANQGSEA. The CDR3 runs to 14 residues. In nucleotides, the CDR3 is TGCAGCACCTCGGGAGGACAGGGGAAATACGAGCAGTACTTC. Residues: CSTSGGQGKYEQYF.

The V gene is TRBV5-1, the J gene TRBJ2-3; 10 bases match TRBD2. V shed 6 bases, J shed 3 bases, and the junction held 7 bases outside the gene matches. Germline loops: CDR1 SGHRS, CDR2 YFSETQ. CDR3 length: 15 residues. The CDR3 region is CASTPSGSWTDTQYF. CDR3 in DNA: TGCGCCAGCACCCCTAGCGGGAGTTGGACAGATACGCAGTATTTT. The full variable domain, its missing parts supplied by reference TRBV5-1 and TRBJ2-3, is KAGVTQTPRYLIKTRGQQVTLSCSPISGHRSVSWYQQTPGQGLQFLFEYFSETQRNKGNFPGRFSGRQFSNSRSEMNVSTLELGDSALYLCASTPSGSWTDTQYFGPGTRLTVL.

In DNA, the CDR3 is TGTGCCGCGGGGGGAAACAGTCCTGAAGCTTTCTTT. This encodes CAAGGNSPEAFF. The rearrangement uses TRBV10-3 and TRBJ1-1, with a weak D call TRBD1 (5 bases). Trimming took off 11 bases at V and 6 bases at J, with 16 bases between the two ends. The CDR3 is made up of 12 amino acids. Germline loops: CDR1 ENHRY, CDR2 SYGVKD.

This clonotype was seen more than once but under ten times. V gene TRBV2 combines with J gene TRBJ2-7; TRBD1 aligns across 7 bases. CDR1 is SNHLY, CDR2 FYNNEI, per germline. The CDR3 sequence is 11 residues long. Unmatched junction bases numbered 5, after V lost 5 bases and J lost 10 bases. In DNA, the CDR3 is TGTGCCAGCAGTCAATACAGGGGACAGTACTTC. Protein sequence: CASSQYRGQYF.

This clonotype has a count of ten or more. The chain couples TRBV4-2 to TRBJ2-7, with 7 bases matching TRBD1. Germline lookup yields CDR1 LGHNA and CDR2 YNFKEQ. V dropped 0 bases and J dropped 5; count of bases not matched to a gene: 10. The CDR3 runs to 16 residues. The CDR3: CASSQDRRQGRNEQYF. In DNA, the CDR3 is TGTGCCAGCAGCCAAGATCGCCGACAGGGACGTAACGAGCAGTACTTC.

The chain uses TRBV20-1 and TRBJ2-7; 12 positions agree with TRBD2. The junction had 9 bases not matched to a gene; V was cut back by 6 bases and J by 3 bases. CDR1 DFQATT and CDR2 SNEGSKA come from the germline V gene (reference sequence). CDR3 length equals 15 residues. CDR3 residues: CSAPRLAGAVYEQYF. The CDR3 region has the DNA TGCAGTGCCCCGCGACTAGCGGGAGCTGTCTACGAGCAGTACTTC.

V and J are TRBV20-1 and TRBJ2-5; 11 bases line up with TRBD1. Germline V gene lookup returns CDR1 DFQATT and CDR2 SNEGSKA (reference sequence). V dropped 0 bases and J dropped 2; count of bases not matched to a gene: 11. The CDR3 covers 18 residues. The CDR3 sequence is CSARDPVHRDRGQETQYF. CDR3 nucleotide sequence: TGCAGTGCTAGAGATCCGGTCCACCGGGACAGGGGGCAAGAGACCCAGTACTTC.

The V call is TRBV18, the J call TRBJ2-7; 10 bases match TRBD2. Germline V CDR1 and CDR2: KGHSH, LQKENI. This CDR3 spans 15 amino acids. The V segment lost 3 bases and the J segment 1 base; nucleotides outside the gene matches: 3. The CDR3 region has the DNA TGTGCCAGCTCACCCCTAGCGGGGGCTTCCTACGAGCAGTACTTC. Protein sequence: CASSPLAGASYEQYF.

This rearrangement joins TRBV4-2 to TRBJ1-2; D is perhaps TRBD1 (5 bases). Per germline, CDR1 LGHNA and CDR2 YNFKEQ. V lost 0 bases and J 4 bases, leaving 15 bases between the germline ends. The CDR3 extends over 16 amino acids. The CDR3 here is CASSQDSFRDGYGYTF. The CDR3 bases are TGTGCCAGCAGCCAAGATTCTTTCCGGGACGGCTATGGCTACACCTTC.

The rearrangement links TRBV6-1 to TRBJ1-2, with 7 bases aligning to TRBD1. Per germline, CDR1 MNHNS and CDR2 SASEGT. With 3 bases clipped from V and 3 bases from J, the junction kept 10 bases outside the gene matches. The CDR3 covers 16 residues. CDR3 coding DNA: TGTGCCAGCAGTGAGAGGGCCGACAGGGAGGACTATGGCTACACCTTC. It encodes CASSERADREDYGYTF.

This chain connects TRBV11-2 to TRBJ2-1; 13 bases map to TRBD2. The CDR3 contains 21 residues. Germline V CDR1 and CDR2: SGHAT, FQNNGV. The junction had 16 bases not matched to a gene; V was cut back by 1 base and J by 4 bases. DNA for the CDR3: TGTGCCAGCAGCTTAGGTGGAAACGATACTAGCGGGGGGGTGAGGTACAATGAGCAGTTCTTC. Translating gives CASSLGGNDTSGGVRYNEQFF.